Presented here are 29 T cell receptor beta chains from one specimen sequenced in a study of T cell responses to AZD1222 COVID-19 vaccine. Sequencing was performed with immunoSEQ multiplex PCR; in TCRdb, only in-frame clones are kept and a portion is missing. The data contain about 110,000 clones, roughly 87% of them singletons. The sequencing here drew on peripheral blood, taken on day 0 of AZD1222 vaccination. The source is an adult in good health.

CDR3 region: CASSQVRGLGSYNEQFF. DNA for the CDR3: TGCGCCAGCAGCCAAGTGAGGGGCCTAGGTTCCTACAATGAGCAGTTCTTC. The genes are TRBV4-3 and TRBJ2-1, with D tentatively TRBD1 or TRBD2 (5 bases each). The germline gives CDR1 LGHNA, CDR2 YSLEER. V dropped 1 base and J dropped 1 base, with 14 bases sitting between them. CDR3 size: 17 residues.

The J gene is TRBJ1-2, the V gene TRBV5-1; 8 bases are a match to TRBD1. Trimming took 3 bases from V and 6 from J; bases not matched to a gene: 13. The CDR3 loop spans 16 amino acids. CDR1 and CDR2 (germline): SGHRS, YFSETQ. The chain's CDR3 is CASSSLQTGVAHGYTF. The CDR3 nucleotides read TGCGCCAGCAGCTCCCTTCAGACAGGGGTAGCTCATGGCTACACCTTC.

CDR3 sequence: CASSPGGSPDTQYF. The DNA for the CDR3 is TGTGCCAGCTCACCAGGGGGGAGCCCAGATACGCAGTATTTT. This chain connects TRBV18 to TRBJ2-3; the D gene is possibly TRBD2 (6 bases). The germline CDR1 and CDR2 sequences are KGHSH and LQKENI. The CDR3 totals 14 residues. Trimming cost V 2 bases and J 4 bases, with 10 bases left between them.

The chain carries TRBV7-8 and TRBJ1-3; 9 bases are shared with TRBD1. Germline V gene data show CDR1 as SGHVS and CDR2 as FQNEAQ. CDR3 size: 15 residues. V lost 5 bases and J lost 4; bases outside the gene matches: 6. The CDR3, as DNA: TGTGCCAGCAGCGAACAGGGGGCGGGAGGAAACACCATATATTTT. Protein sequence: CASSEQGAGGNTIYF.

The CDR3 nucleotides read TGTGCCAGCAGCTCCCGCAGGGCCTCCCCCTACGAGCAGTACTTC. It is translated as CASSSRRASPYEQYF. The J gene is TRBJ2-7, the V gene TRBV7-3, with TRBD1 as a possible D gene (5 bases). The CDR3 totals 15 residues. V was shortened by 4 bases and J by 2 bases, with 15 bases between the two germline ends. CDR1 and CDR2 (germline): SGHTA, FQGTGA.

This chain uses TRBV5-4 with TRBJ1-4; 7 nucleotides align to TRBD1. Per germline, CDR1 SGHNT and CDR2 YYREEE (reference sequence). Losses at the gene ends were 2 bases for V and 5 bases for J; bases not matched to a gene: 9. The CDR3 extends over 16 amino acids. This chain's CDR3 is CASSLNSGTDNEKLFF. The CDR3 DNA is TGTGCCAGCAGCTTAAATTCCGGGACAGACAATGAAAAACTGTTTTTT.

CDR3 loop: CASSLTHGYTGELFF. The CDR3 coding sequence is TGTGCCAGCAGCTTAACGCACGGCTACACCGGGGAGCTGTTTTTT. The rearrangement uses TRBV7-3 and TRBJ2-2; D not certain. V was trimmed by 0 bases and J by 3 bases, leaving 8 bases between them. The CDR3 sequence is 15 residues long. Looked up from germline, CDR1 is SGHTA and CDR2 is FQGTGA.

The chain is built from TRBV3-1 (or the pseudogene TRBV3-2) and TRBJ2-1; D is perhaps TRBD2 (6 bases). The CDR3 is made up of 14 amino acids. Looked up from germline, CDR1 is LGHDT and CDR2 is YNNKEL (reference sequence). Trimming shortened V by 7 bases and J by 9 bases, and 19 bases separated the two germline ends. DNA for the CDR3: TGTGCCAGCACCTTACGGGCGGGGCAGGGTGAGCAGTTCTTC. The encoded protein is CASTLRAGQGEQFF.

The chain joins TRBV2 to TRBJ1-1; TRBD1 might be the D (6 bases). The CDR3 contains 13 residues. Trimming cost V 8 bases and J 0 bases, with 10 bases left between them. Looked up from germline, CDR1 is SNHLY and CDR2 is FYNNEI. CDR3 sequence reads: CASVQGLNTEAFF. CDR3 coding DNA: TGTGCCAGCGTCCAGGGGCTGAACACTGAAGCTTTCTTT.

The rearrangement uses TRBV6-1 and TRBJ1-1, with 9 positions matching TRBD1. The germline V gene has CDR1 MNHNS and CDR2 SASEGT. The CDR3 is made up of 16 amino acids. V was clipped by 3 bases and J by 4 bases; unmatched bases: 9. The CDR3 region has the DNA TGTGCCAGCAGTGATGCCGGGACAGGGAAGGGCACTGAAGCTTTCTTT. Amino acid sequence: CASSDAGTGKGTEAFF.

The CDR3 spells CASSIQTGRAFF. DNA of the CDR3: TGTGCCAGTAGTATCCAGACAGGAAGGGCTTTCTTT. The chain employs TRBV19 and TRBJ1-1, with a tentative D call TRBD1 (6 bases). CDR3 length equals 12 residues. With 3 bases removed from V and 11 bases from J, the gap between germline ends came to 13 bases. Germline CDR1 LNHDA, CDR2 SQIVND (reference sequence).

J is TRBJ1-2 and V is TRBV9, with a tentative D call TRBD1 (5 bases). The CDR3 runs 15 residues. Germline CDR1 SGDLS, CDR2 YYNGEE. With 3 bases removed from V and 2 bases from J, the gap between germline ends came to 14 bases. Here the CDR3 reads CASSDGGVQNYGYTF. The CDR3 DNA reads as TGTGCCAGCAGCGATGGAGGGGTCCAAAACTATGGCTACACCTTC.

This clone turned up a few times. This rearrangement joins TRBV6-4 to TRBJ2-1, with a possible D match to TRBD1 (5 bases). The CDR3 is 15 amino acids. V was trimmed by 3 bases and J by 6 bases, leaving 15 bases between them. Germline values: CDR1 MRHNA, CDR2 SNTAGT. CDR3 bases: TGTGCCAGCAGTGATGGGGCAGGGCCGTTCAATGAGCAGTTCTTC. The encoded protein is CASSDGAGPFNEQFF.

The genes are TRBV18 and TRBJ2-7; D may match TRBD1 or TRBD2 (5 bases each). Trimming took off 0 bases at V and 0 bases at J, with 12 bases between the two ends. Germline V gene data show CDR1 as KGHSH and CDR2 as LQKENI. The CDR3 covers 16 residues. CDR3: CASSPPVTGGSYEQYF. The CDR3 bases are TGTGCCAGCTCACCACCGGTCACAGGAGGCTCCTACGAGCAGTACTTC.

This chain joins TRBV4-1 and TRBJ1-5; unclear D gene. The V end was cut by 0 bases, the J end by 3 bases, with 3 bases between. Germline V gene lookup returns CDR1 MGHRA and CDR2 YSYEKL. The CDR3 runs 13 residues. CDR3 amino acids: CASSQDHNQPQHF. The CDR3 DNA reads TGCGCCAGCAGCCAAGATCACAATCAGCCCCAGCATTTT.

The chain couples TRBV7-3 to TRBJ2-3, with 7 bases lining up with TRBD2. This CDR3 comprises 16 residues. V lost 1 base, J lost 3 bases, and 7 bases stayed unmatched. Germline V gene lookup returns CDR1 SGHTA and CDR2 FQGTGA. CDR3 loop: CASSLRLAEGTDTQYF. CDR3 coding DNA: TGTGCCAGCAGCTTAAGGCTAGCGGAAGGTACAGATACGCAGTATTTT.

V is TRBV11-2 and J is TRBJ1-1; TRBD1 might be the D (5 bases). Germline CDR1 and CDR2: SGHAT and FQNNGV. The CDR3 spans 14 residues. Trimming removed 2 bases at V and 0 bases at J, with 7 bases between. CDR3 nucleotide sequence: TGTGCCAGCAGCTTAACAGGAATGAACACTGAAGCTTTCTTT. Translating it yields CASSLTGMNTEAFF.

The V gene is TRBV30, the J gene TRBJ2-7; a weak D match, TRBD2 (5 bases). This CDR3 contains 12 residues. V was clipped by 5 bases and J by 3 bases, with 11 bases between them. Germline CDR1 GTSNPN, CDR2 SVGIG (reference sequence). CDR3 region: CAWGSGNYEQYF. The DNA for the CDR3 is TGTGCCTGGGGTTCGGGGAACTACGAGCAGTACTTC.

V gene TRBV7-2 combines with J gene TRBJ1-4; tentatively, D is TRBD1 (6 bases). Germline-derived CDR1 and CDR2 are SGHTA and FQGNSA. CDR3 length: 14 amino acids. Trimming took off 1 base at V and 8 bases at J, with 11 bases between the two ends. Here the CDR3 DNA reads TGTGCCAGCAGCTTAGTACAGGGTGGAGAAAAACTGTTTTTT. It encodes CASSLVQGGEKLFF.

This clone has just one count. J is TRBJ2-2 and V is TRBV7-9, with unresolved D. This CDR3 region has 13 residues. V dropped 6 bases and J dropped 4 bases, with 9 bases sitting between them. CDR1 is SEHNR and CDR2 is FQNEAQ in the germline V gene (reference sequence). CDR3 sequence (DNA): TGTGCCAGCAGGCCCGGAGTCACCGGGGAGCTGTTTTTT. Translation: CASRPGVTGELFF.

The chain combines TRBV5-5 with TRBJ1-6, with TRBD1 matching 8 bases. This CDR3 is 15 amino acids long. J gave up 11 bases and V 0 bases, and 7 bases lay outside the gene matches. The V gene's germline CDR1 is SGHKS and CDR2 YYEKEE (reference sequence). The CDR3, as DNA: TGTGCCAGCAGCTTGGTCGTTGACAGGGGACCACCCCTCCACTTT. The encoded protein is CASSLVVDRGPPLHF.

J is TRBJ1-2 and V is TRBV18; the D gene is possibly TRBD1 (5 bases). The V gene's germline CDR1 is KGHSH and CDR2 LQKENI. This CDR3 spans 14 amino acids. The germline V and J ends were trimmed by 5 bases and 6 bases, with 16 bases remaining between them. The CDR3 DNA follows: TGTGCCAGCTCAGCCCCCGCGGGGCGAGATGGCTACACCTTC. This codes for CASSAPAGRDGYTF. Using reference TRBV18 and TRBJ1-2 for the parts outside the CDR3, the full variable domain is NAGVMQNPRHLVRRRGQEARLRCSPMKGHSHVYWYRQLPEEGLKFMVYLQKENIIDESGMPKERFSAEFPKEGPSILRIQQVVRGDSAAYFCASSAPAGRDGYTFGSGTRLTVV.

The chain has TRBV21-1 and TRBJ2-3. TRBV21-1 is labeled a pseudogene. This CDR3 spans 16 amino acids. The CDR3 here is CASSKVEGPSTDTQYF. The CDR3 DNA sequence: TGTGCCAGCAGCAAAGTTGAGGGGCCCAGCACAGATACGCAGTATTTT.

The chain uses TRBV7-9 and TRBJ2-1; 7 bases line up with TRBD1. V lost 8 bases and J lost 9; bases outside the gene matches: 13. The CDR3 runs 14 residues. Per the germline V gene, CDR1 is SEHNR and CDR2 is FQNEAQ (reference sequence). CDR3 residues: CASSSPTGIGEQFF. The CDR3 DNA follows: TGTGCCAGCTCTTCTCCGACAGGGATCGGTGAGCAGTTCTTC.

The chain combines TRBV5-1 with TRBJ2-1, with 12 bases identical to TRBD2. Germline V gene data show CDR1 as SGHRS and CDR2 as YFSETQ. The V gene end was trimmed by 2 bases and the J gene end by 7 bases; junction bases not matched to a gene: 4. The CDR3 has 15 residues. The CDR3, as DNA: TGCGCCAGCAGCTTCCTAGCGGGGGGGAATAATGAGCAGTTCTTC. Protein: CASSFLAGGNNEQFF.

V and J are TRBV28 and TRBJ2-7; D unresolved. CDR3 size: 13 residues. Looked up from germline, CDR1 is MDHEN and CDR2 is SYDVKM. The V end was cut by 7 bases, the J end by 0 bases, with 10 bases between. Here the CDR3 reads CASTGTYSYEQYF. As DNA, the CDR3 is TGTGCCAGCACCGGCACCTACTCCTACGAGCAGTACTTC.

V is TRBV4-3 and J is TRBJ2-1, with 15 bases matching TRBD2. Looked up from germline, CDR1 is LGHNA and CDR2 is YSLEER. Trimming at V came to 4 bases and at J to 6 bases, leaving 7 bases not matched to a gene. There are 17 residues in the CDR3. The CDR3 sequence is CASSPGLAGGQGNEQFF. The CDR3 bases are TGCGCCAGCAGCCCGGGACTAGCGGGGGGCCAGGGCAATGAGCAGTTCTTC.

This clone appeared once. The chain employs TRBV6-5 and TRBJ2-7; D is perhaps TRBD1 or TRBD2 (5 bases each). CDR3 length equals 14 residues. The V end lost 5 bases, the J end lost 2 bases, and 13 bases lay between the germline ends. From germline, CDR1 is MNHEY and CDR2 SVGAGI. The CDR3 loop reads CASSLQVGAYEQYF. Here the CDR3 DNA reads TGTGCCAGCAGTCTACAGGTGGGGGCCTACGAGCAGTACTTC.

In DNA, the CDR3 is TGTGCCAGCAGTTACGAGGTCTTCTTTAATCAGCCCCAGCATTTT. It yields the protein CASSYEVFFNQPQHF. V is TRBV6-2 or TRBV6-3 and J is TRBJ1-5, with D uncertain. Looked up from germline, CDR1 is MNHEY and CDR2 is SVGEGT. Trimming cost V 2 bases and J 4 bases, with 12 bases left between them. The CDR3 runs 15 residues.